This is a list of T cell receptor beta chains from one sample in a study of cytotoxic CD8 clonotypes in ibrutinib-treated CLL. The data were produced by immunoSEQ multiplex PCR, yet TCRdb's version contains in-frame clones alone and is incomplete. Among some 200,000 clones listed, 75% to 80% were seen once. The sequencing here drew on PBMCs, taken after 12 months of ibrutinib treatment. These receptors all stem from a human donor with chronic lymphocytic leukemia. Both conserved end residues are part of each CDR3. A D gene is named only where the DNA matches it firmly. Size is omitted from some rows. Given values are once, few, many or a class for expanded clones.

TRBD1	once	TRBV7-9	TRBJ1-5	TGTGCCAGCAGCCACTCAGTGGGCAGGGGGGATCAGCCCCAGCATTTT	CASSHSVGRGDQPQHF
TRBD1	-	TRBV10-3	TRBJ1-2	TGTGCCATCAGTGGCGGACAGGTCAACTATGGCTACACCTTC	CAISGGQVNYGYTF
-	-	TRBV5-5	TRBJ1-1	TGTGCCAGCAGCTTGTGGGCGGGCACTGAAGCTTTCTTT	CASSLWAGTEAFF
-	-	TRBV30	TRBJ1-1	TGTGCCGGGGAACAGGGTCGGGCTTTCTTT	CAGEQGRAFF
-	-	TRBV27	TRBJ1-1	TGTGCCAGCAGTTTCGGATACCCAGCCGCTGAAGCTTTCTTT	CASSFGYPAAEAFF
-	-	TRBV7-9	TRBJ2-6	TGTGCCAGCAGCCCACGAAGGAGAAGCTCTGGGGCCAACGTCCTGACTTTC	CASSPRRRSSGANVLTF
-	-	TRBV30	TRBJ1-1	TGTGCCTGGAGTGTCACCACATCCAACACTGAAGCTTTCTTT	CAWSVTTSNTEAFF
TRBD1	-	TRBV7-6	TRBJ2-1	TGTGCCAGCAGCTTATCCGGGACAGGGGTCTACAATGAGCAGTTCTTC	CASSLSGTGVYNEQFF
TRBD2	once	TRBV2	TRBJ2-5	TGTGCCAGCAGTGACCCCTCCGGGACTAGTATACAAGAGACCCAGTACTTC	CASSDPSGTSIQETQYF
-	few	TRBV7-9	TRBJ2-7	TGTGCCAGCGGTGGTTTCGGGAGCTCCTACGAGCAGTACTTC	CASGGFGSSYEQYF
-	-	TRBV2	TRBJ2-7	TGTGCCAGCAGTTTTAGCGGTATCTCCTACGAGCAGTACTTC	CASSFSGISYEQYF
TRBD2	once	TRBV2	TRBJ2-1	TGTGCCAGCGCGGGGACTAGCGGGAGTATGGGTGAGCAGTTCTTC	CASAGTSGSMGEQFF
-	once	TRBV9	TRBJ1-6	TGTGCCAGCAGCGTAGAGGGGGGTAATAATTCACCCCTCCACTTT	CASSVEGGNNSPLHF
-	-	TRBV19	TRBJ1-2	TGTGCCAGCCTTAGACGGCAAGACTACTATGGCTACACCTTC	CASLRRQDYYGYTF
-	-	TRBV6-1	TRBJ2-7	TGTGCCAGCGCTGCGAGGGCTGTGGCGAAGCAGTACTTC	CASAARAVAKQYF
-	-	TRBV2	TRBJ2-7	TGTGCCAGCAGACAGAGCTCCTACGAGCAGTACTTC	CASRQSSYEQYF
-	-	TRBV19	TRBJ1-2	TGTGCCAGTAGTATAGCAAGCGCTATCTATGGCTACACCTTC	CASSIASAIYGYTF
TRBD2	-	TRBV4-1	TRBJ2-1	TGCGCCAGCAGCCAGGGCTTTAGAGGTGCGGGGGAACGATGGTATGAGCAGTTCTTC	CASSQGFRGAGERWYEQFF
-	-	TRBV7-2	TRBJ2-2	TGTGCCAGCAGCGGGGGTCACGCCGGGGAGCTGTTTTTT	CASSGGHAGELFF
-	few	TRBV4-2	TRBJ1-5	TGTGCCAGCAGCCAAGATAACCCAGATCAGCCCCAGCATTTT	CASSQDNPDQPQHF
-	once	TRBV25-1	TRBJ2-1	TGTGCCAGCAGTGATCACAGGAGATCCTACAATGAGCAGTTCTTC	CASSDHRRSYNEQFF
TRBD1	few	TRBV7-9	TRBJ1-4	TGTGCCAGCAGTCGACAGGGGGCTCCCAATGAAAAACTGTTTTTT	CASSRQGAPNEKLFF
-	-	TRBV7-6	TRBJ2-1	TGTGCCAGCAGCTCAGTACCGATGGATGAGCAGTTCTTC	CASSSVPMDEQFF
-	few	TRBV11-2	TRBJ1-3	TGTGCCAGCAGCTTAGATTCTACTGGAAACACCATATATTTT	CASSLDSTGNTIYF
-	-	TRBV30	TRBJ2-7	TGTGCCTGGAGTGTACGCTACGAGCAGTACTTC	CAWSVRYEQYF
-	few	TRBV27	TRBJ2-3	TGTGCCAGCAGTTCGGTCCTCGGTAGCACAGATACGCAGTATTTT	CASSSVLGSTDTQYF
-	few	TRBV4-2	TRBJ1-5	TGTGCCAGCAGCCAGGACTTTGACAGATCCAATCAGCCCCAGCATTTT	CASSQDFDRSNQPQHF
-	-	TRBV2	TRBJ2-6	TGTGCCAGCAGTGGATCCCGCAGGGGACTATTCTCTGGGGCCAACGTCCTGACTTTC	CASSGSRRGLFSGANVLTF
-	-	TRBV28	TRBJ1-2	TGTGCCAGCAGCCTTGCCCAGTTCTATGGCTACACCTTC	CASSLAQFYGYTF
TRBD1	-	TRBV5-4	TRBJ2-1	TGTGCCAGCACCCGACAGGGATCGGATGAGCAGTTCTTC	CASTRQGSDEQFF
-	-	TRBV28	TRBJ2-5	TGTGCCAGCATATCAGGGGGGCAAGAGACCCAGTACTTC	CASISGGQETQYF
TRBD1	-	TRBV2	TRBJ1-2	TGTGCCAGCATTTTCGACAGGGGCTCTGGCTACACCTTC	CASIFDRGSGYTF
-	-	TRBV5-1	TRBJ2-7	TGCGCCAGCAGCTCAACGCGTGGGATCCACTACGAGCAGTACTTC	CASSSTRGIHYEQYF
TRBD1	-	TRBV7-9	TRBJ2-7	TGTGCCAGCAGCTACCCAGACAGGGGGCTTTTCGAGCAGTACTTC	CASSYPDRGLFEQYF
-	-	TRBV11-2	TRBJ2-2	TGTGCCAGCAGCCCGAAAGGTGGGCTGGACACCGGGGAGCTGTTTTTT	CASSPKGGLDTGELFF
TRBD2	-	TRBV11-2	TRBJ2-7	TGTGCCAGCAGCTTAGGGCCTAGCGGTTATCCCTACGAGCAGTACTTC	CASSLGPSGYPYEQYF
TRBD1	-	TRBV2	TRBJ1-2	TGTGCCAGCCGACTCGAGGGCGGACAGGGTCGATTCTATGGCTACACCTTC	CASRLEGGQGRFYGYTF
TRBD2	-	TRBV2	TRBJ2-3	TGTGCCAGCAGTTGGACTAGCGGTGACACAGATACGCAGTATTTT	CASSWTSGDTDTQYF
TRBD1	-	TRBV5-1	TRBJ2-7	TGCGCCAGCAGCTTGGCCGGGACAGGGGAATTCACCTACGAGCAGTACTTC	CASSLAGTGEFTYEQYF
-	-	TRBV30	TRBJ1-1	TGTGCCTGGACCCAACGGGGGGTTTACCTGAACACTGAAGCTTTCTTT	CAWTQRGVYLNTEAFF